The clone carrying this T cell receptor (beta chain) was picked up a small number of times. Its antigen is unknown. MiXCR was run by TCRdb on the reads, yielding one entry per CDR3 protein. The table lists 200,000 to 250,000 distinct CDR3 sequences, roughly 22% of them singletons. The data were taken from a study of T cell repertoires in cytomegalovirus infection. Whole-study context: Evidence of both CMV infection and a matching HLA type came from public TCR beta signatures. General study points: The study found HLA-C-restricted CMV-specific TCR beta clonotypes dominating the ex vivo response.

This CDR3 contains 15 residues. The V and J ends lost 1 base and 4 bases respectively, with 13 bases between them. Germline CDR1 MGHRA, CDR2 YSYEKL. The chain carries TRBV4-1 and TRBJ1-2, with D maybe TRBD1 (6 bases). Sequencing was performed on CD8+ T cells from PBMCs. The TCR was taken from a human donor in good health (CMV status not recorded). Some clones in this sample may be carry-over from other donors' samples. CDR3: CASSQAATGLYGYTF. The CDR3 DNA sequence: TGCGCCAGCAGCCAAGCCGCCACAGGGCTCTATGGCTACACCTTC.